One T cell receptor beta chain is described in this entry. The antigen is unknown. The source of the sample is a study of blood T cells in healthy people across ages. Study-wide points: TCR beta diversity per million T cells fell roughly linearly with age.

A second PCR, run for about 7 to 11 cycles, used a sample-barcoded 5' primer plus a J-beta primer mix. Each CDR3 protein is one row after TCRdb ran MiXCR on the 5' RACE reads. Here the sample spans roughly 720,000 distinct CDR3 sequences, about 53% being singletons. The CDR3 sequence is 14 residues long. V shed 5 bases and J shed 4 bases, with 14 bases lying between them. CDR1 SGHTA and CDR2 FQGNSA come from the germline V gene. Sequenced material: blood. The chain links TRBV7-2 to TRBJ1-1, with D possibly being TRBD1 (5 bases). The sequence derives from a man at least 80 years old in good health. The CDR3 loop is CASSPRQGPTEAFF. CDR3 sequence (DNA): TGTGCCAGCAGCCCCAGGCAGGGCCCCACTGAAGCTTTCTTT. The entire variable domain, with the rest obtained from reference TRBV7-2 and TRBJ1-1, is as follows: GAGVSQSPSNKVTEKGKDVELRCDPISGHTALYWYRQSLGQGLEFLIYFQGNSAPDKSGLPSDRFSAERTGGSVSTLTIQRTQQEDSAVYLCASSPRQGPTEAFFGQGTRLTVV.